The rows below give T cell receptor beta chains drawn from one sample of a study of read filtering for tumor transcriptome and immune sequencing. MiXCR, applied by TCRdb to the reads, yields one record per CDR3 protein. The sample lists roughly 93,000 distinct CDR3 sequences, approximately 21% occurring once. The sequenced material came from a population of CD138-negative cells sorted from bone marrow. Receptor source: a donor aged 40 or over with multiple myeloma. Each CDR3 is given with its conserved first and last residue. The order of the fields is J gene, clone size, V gene, D gene, CDR3 DNA, CDR3 protein. A D gene is named only where the DNA matches it firmly. For some rows the clone size is stated as once, few or many, or as a class when expanded; others skip it.

j_call: TRBJ2-2; clone_size: many; v_call: TRBV20-1; d_call: TRBD2; cdr3_nt: TGCAGTGCTAGAGCGGGGGGGGCCGGGGAGCTGTTTTTT; cdr3_aa: CSARAGGAGELFF
j_call: TRBJ1-2; clone_size: many; v_call: TRBV2; d_call: TRBD1; cdr3_nt: TGTGCCAGCAGAGATGCCGGGACAGGCCATGGCTACACCTTC; cdr3_aa: CASRDAGTGHGYTF
j_call: TRBJ1-1; clone_size: many; v_call: TRBV5-8; d_call: .; cdr3_nt: TGTGCCAGCAGCCGAAACCGGGCCTCCCCTGAAGCTTTCTTT; cdr3_aa: CASSRNRASPEAFF
j_call: TRBJ2-1; clone_size: many; v_call: TRBV19; d_call: TRBD1; cdr3_nt: TGTGCCAGTAGTTCACGACAGGGAAGCTCCTACAATGAGCAGTTCTTC; cdr3_aa: CASSSRQGSSYNEQFF
j_call: TRBJ2-1; clone_size: .; v_call: TRBV3-1; d_call: .; cdr3_nt: TGTGCCAGTGGAGGGGGCAGCTCCTACAATGAGCAGTTCTTC; cdr3_aa: CASGGGSSYNEQFF
j_call: TRBJ1-4; clone_size: .; v_call: TRBV29-1; d_call: .; cdr3_nt: TGCCGCGTTGCTTCCTTGCTAAATGATAAACTGTTTTTT; cdr3_aa: CRVASLLNDKLFF
j_call: TRBJ1-6; clone_size: many; v_call: TRBV25-1; d_call: .; cdr3_nt: TGTGCCAGCAGTCAGGTCATCCCCAATTCACCCCTCCACTTT; cdr3_aa: CASSQVIPNSPLHF
j_call: TRBJ1-5; clone_size: .; v_call: TRBV7-8; d_call: TRBD1; cdr3_nt: TGTGCCAGCAGTCCCAGGGGGCCGGGGGATCAGCCCCAGCATTTT; cdr3_aa: CASSPRGPGDQPQHF
j_call: TRBJ1-1; clone_size: many; v_call: TRBV6-1; d_call: TRBD1; cdr3_nt: TGTGCCAGCAGAGACCGGACAGGGAATTTCTTAGCTTTCTTT; cdr3_aa: CASRDRTGNFLAFF
j_call: TRBJ2-3; clone_size: many; v_call: TRBV2; d_call: .; cdr3_nt: TGTGCCAGCGCTTATGGGGCAGATACGCAGTATTTT; cdr3_aa: CASAYGADTQYF
j_call: TRBJ1-5; clone_size: .; v_call: TRBV6-1; d_call: TRBD1; cdr3_nt: TGTGCCAGCAGTGGTGGAGGGGGCGGGGAGCCCCAGCATTTT; cdr3_aa: CASSGGGGGEPQHF